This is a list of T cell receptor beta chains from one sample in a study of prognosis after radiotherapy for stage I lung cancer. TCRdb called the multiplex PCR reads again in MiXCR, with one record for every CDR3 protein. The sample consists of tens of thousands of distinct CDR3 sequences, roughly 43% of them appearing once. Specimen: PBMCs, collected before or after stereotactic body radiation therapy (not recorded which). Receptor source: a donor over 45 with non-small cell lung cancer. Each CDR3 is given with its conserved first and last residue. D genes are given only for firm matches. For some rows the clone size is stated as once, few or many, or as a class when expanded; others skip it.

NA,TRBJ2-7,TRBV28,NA,TGTGCCAGCAGTACCCGACAGTCCCCCGAGCAGTACTTC,CASSTRQSPEQYF
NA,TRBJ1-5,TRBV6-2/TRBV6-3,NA,TGTGCCAGCAAACCGACAGATAGAGCCTTTCAGCCCCAGCATTTT,CASKPTDRAFQPQHF
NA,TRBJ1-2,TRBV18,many,TGTGCCAGCTCACCACCGACAGGCTACTATGGCTACACCTTC,CASSPPTGYYGYTF
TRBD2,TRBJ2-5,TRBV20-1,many,TGCAGTGCTAGATGGATAGCGGGATTTCAAGAGACCCAGTACTTC,CSARWIAGFQETQYF
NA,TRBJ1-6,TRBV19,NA,TGTACCAGTAGCTCGGATGGTTGGGGGTCACCCCTCCACTTT,CTSSSDGWGSPLHF
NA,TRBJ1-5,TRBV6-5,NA,TGTGCCAGCAGTTACTCGAACCCAGGGAGGGGCAATCAGCCCCAGCATTTT,CASSYSNPGRGNQPQHF
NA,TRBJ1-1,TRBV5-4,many,TGTGCCAGCAGCCGAACTACGGGGGACACTGAAGCTTTCTTT,CASSRTTGDTEAFF
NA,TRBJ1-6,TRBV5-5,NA,TGTGCCAGCAGCTTGACAGGAACTCCCGGTTCACCCCTCCACTTT,CASSLTGTPGSPLHF
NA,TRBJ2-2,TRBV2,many,TGTGCCAGTATAGGGGGGATAAGAGCCGGGGAGCTGTTTTTT,CASIGGIRAGELFF
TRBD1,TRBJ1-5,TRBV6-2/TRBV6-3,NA,TGTGCCAGCATAAACCCGCCGGCAGTACAGGGGGCCAATCAGCCCCAGCATTTT,CASINPPAVQGANQPQHF
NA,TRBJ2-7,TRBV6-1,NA,TGTGCCAGCGCCCTGACCCCGGAAAGTGGGGGATACGAGCAGTACTTC,CASALTPESGGYEQYF
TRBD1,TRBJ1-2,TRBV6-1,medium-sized,TGTGCCAGCATCCCGGGACAGGGGTATGGTGGCTACACCTTC,CASIPGQGYGGYTF
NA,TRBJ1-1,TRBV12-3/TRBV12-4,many,TGTGCCAGCATGGGAAGGGGGGTGCACACTGAAGCTTTCTTT,CASMGRGVHTEAFF
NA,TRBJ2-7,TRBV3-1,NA,TGTGCCAGCAGCCAAGCTATAGGAAACTCCTACGAGCAGTACTTC,CASSQAIGNSYEQYF
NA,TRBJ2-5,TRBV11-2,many,TGTGCCAGCAGCGAGAGGGGCCTACCCAGGTACCAAGAGACCCAGTACTTC,CASSERGLPRYQETQYF
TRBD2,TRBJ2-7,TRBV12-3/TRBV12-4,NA,TGTGCCAGCAGTCCGGGGGGGACTAGCGGGAGTCGCGAGCAGTACTTC,CASSPGGTSGSREQYF
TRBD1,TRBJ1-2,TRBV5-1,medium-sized,TGCGCCAGCAGCACTCAGCGACAGGGTTATGGCTACACCTTC,CASSTQRQGYGYTF
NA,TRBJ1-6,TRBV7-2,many,TGTGCCAGCAGCTTAGCTACCTTGGGGAGATCACCCCTCCACTTT,CASSLATLGRSPLHF
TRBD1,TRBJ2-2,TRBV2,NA,TGTGCCAGCAGTTCCGGGACAGGGGGCTTCTTGGAGCTGTTTTTT,CASSSGTGGFLELFF
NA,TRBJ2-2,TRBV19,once,TGTGCCAGTACTACTAGGGGGAGAGCATCCGGGGAGCCGTTTTTT,CASTTRGRASGEPFF
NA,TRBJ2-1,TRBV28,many,TGTGCCAGCAGAACGGGAGATCTCCATGAGCAGTTCTTC,CASRTGDLHEQFF
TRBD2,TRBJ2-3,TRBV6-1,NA,TGTGCCAGCAGACTAGCGACTAGCACAGATACGCAGTATTTT,CASRLATSTDTQYF
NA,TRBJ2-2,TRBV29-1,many,TGCAGCGTTGAGGGGGGGCGACCGGACTCGGGCACCGGGGAGCTGTTTTTT,CSVEGGRPDSGTGELFF
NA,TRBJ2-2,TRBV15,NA,TGTGCCACCAGCAGCTTGGGTGGCAGCACAAACACCGGGGAGCTGTTTTTT,CATSSLGGSTNTGELFF
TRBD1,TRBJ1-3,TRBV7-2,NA,TGTGCCAGCAGCTTGGGACAGGCCGAGATCTCTGGAAACACCATATATTTT,CASSLGQAEISGNTIYF
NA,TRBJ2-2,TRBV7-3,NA,TGTGCCAGCAGCCATTCGGGACGGAACACCGGGGAGCTGTTTTTT,CASSHSGRNTGELFF
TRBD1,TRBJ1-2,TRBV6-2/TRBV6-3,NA,TGTGCCAGCAGATCCGACAGGGGGAGAGGCTACACCTTC,CASRSDRGRGYTF
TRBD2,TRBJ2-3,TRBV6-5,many,TGTGCCAGCAGACTAGGGACTAGCGGGAGGGCCCAGAGGACAGATACGCAGTATTTT,CASRLGTSGRAQRTDTQYF
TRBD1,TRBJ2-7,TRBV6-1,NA,TGTGCCAGCAGTGAAGTATGGGGACAGCTCACCTCCTTAGAGCAGTACTTC,CASSEVWGQLTSLEQYF
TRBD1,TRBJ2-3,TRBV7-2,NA,TGTGCCAGCAGCTTATCACAGGGGGGTAATACGCAATATTTT,CASSLSQGGNTQYF
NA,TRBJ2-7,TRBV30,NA,TGTGCCTGGAGTCCGGGATTCACCGGGGACGAGCAGTACTTC,CAWSPGFTGDEQYF
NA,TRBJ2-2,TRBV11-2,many,TGTGCCAGCAGCGGGGTGGGGGTGTACACCGGGGAGCTGTTTTTT,CASSGVGVYTGELFF
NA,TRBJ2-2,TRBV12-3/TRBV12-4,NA,TGTGCCACCTGGGGCCGAGAGTTCACCGGGGAGCTGTTTTTT,CATWGREFTGELFF
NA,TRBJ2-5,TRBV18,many,TGTGCCAGCTCACCCCCGTCGGATGAGACCCAGTACTTC,CASSPPSDETQYF
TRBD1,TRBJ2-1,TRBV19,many,TGTGCCAGTAAAACCGACAGGGGGTTTTACAATGAGCAGTTCTTC,CASKTDRGFYNEQFF
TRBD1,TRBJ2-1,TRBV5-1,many,TGCGCCAGCAGCTTGGAGGGGGCGGATGAGCAGTTCTTC,CASSLEGADEQFF
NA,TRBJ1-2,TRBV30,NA,TGTGCCTGGAGTGAGTCAGCTAACTATGGCTACACCTTC,CAWSESANYGYTF
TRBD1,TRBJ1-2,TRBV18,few,TGTGCCAGCTCACCCGGGACAGGGCCAAACTATGGCTACACCTTC,CASSPGTGPNYGYTF
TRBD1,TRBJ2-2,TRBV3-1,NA,TGTGCCAGCAGCCCGATGGGACAGGGCCCTCGCGGGGAGCTGTTTTTT,CASSPMGQGPRGELFF
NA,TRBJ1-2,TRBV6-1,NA,TGTGCCAGCAGCCGGACGGTCCTCCAGAGAAGCTATGGCTACACCTTC,CASSRTVLQRSYGYTF